Included here is one TCR beta chain sequence, with context. There is no known antigen for this receptor. Base quality data are lacking; no much larger clone is found one base away. TCRbeta CDR3 regions were amplified from genomic DNA by means of the immunoSEQ Assay, a bias-controlled multiplex PCR. In the paper's pipeline: The number of nucleated cells in each sample was estimated by amplification of reference gene primers within the assay. To quantify the absolute abundance of each unique TCRbeta CDR3 rearrangement, sequence reads were collapsed and filtered. For each sample, productive Simpson clonality was calculated as the square root of Simpson's diversity index across productive rearrangements. TCRdb mirrors the immuneACCESS table, restricted to in-frame sequences. Some clones are absent from its copies; in checked studies, under half trace to an unresolved V gene, and the reason for the others is unknown. Clonal size and the V and J genes are those of that table, whereas D and trimming came from the DNA. The sample data list around 120,000 clones, and around 87% of these were observed just once. Of the sample, about 34% is held by the ten largest clones.

The entry originates in a study of blood T cell repertoires in COVID-19 (dated by TCRdb to 2020 to 2022). Describing the broader study: Samples covering the acute and convalescent phases of COVID-19 were provided by collaborators in the United States, Italy and Spain. The samples were drawn from the first 160 participants of the ongoing ImmuneRACE study and from 1,254 subjects provided by 6 global collaborators. A de-identified subject ID, COVID-19 status, age in years and sex were almost always included in the sample metadata. Where available, HLA class I and class II types were taken from metadata supplied by the sample provider and were not determined by assay-based typing. Deeply sampled blood TCRbeta repertoires from subjects exposed to, actively infected with, or recovered from COVID-19 were included in the dataset. The repertoires were released in a freely available public database meant as a resource for research on the immune response to SARS-CoV-2. The prospective study material was composed of cDNA or gDNA derived from T cells, B-cell-depleted T cells, or PBMCs.

Each collaborating institution followed its own protocols to collect whole blood in K2EDTA tubes. Collaborator samples were shipped for TCRbeta analysis as frozen whole blood, isolated PBMCs, or DNA extracted from either sample type. Unmatched junction bases come to 6, with V trimmed by 1 base and J by 7 bases. The CDR3 runs 16 amino acids, cysteine and phenylalanine included. Left in the record is the CDR3 DNA by itself, 48 bases read in frame from the first base. Via the germline V gene, CDR1 is SGHRS and CDR2 YFSETQ. Broad study findings and their caveats: How much clinical and demographic metadata was included differed by source and by participant, and the metadata was provided uncurated.

The sequence joins TRBV5-1 to TRBJ2-2; TRBD1 aligns with 11 central bases. Sequencing was performed on peripheral blood. This clonotype was sampled from an elderly woman with acute or convalescent COVID-19. This receptor has the CDR3 CASSLPGTGGNGELFF. The bases read TGCGCCAGCAGCTTGCCCGGGACAGGGGGTAACGGGGAGCTGTTTTTT.